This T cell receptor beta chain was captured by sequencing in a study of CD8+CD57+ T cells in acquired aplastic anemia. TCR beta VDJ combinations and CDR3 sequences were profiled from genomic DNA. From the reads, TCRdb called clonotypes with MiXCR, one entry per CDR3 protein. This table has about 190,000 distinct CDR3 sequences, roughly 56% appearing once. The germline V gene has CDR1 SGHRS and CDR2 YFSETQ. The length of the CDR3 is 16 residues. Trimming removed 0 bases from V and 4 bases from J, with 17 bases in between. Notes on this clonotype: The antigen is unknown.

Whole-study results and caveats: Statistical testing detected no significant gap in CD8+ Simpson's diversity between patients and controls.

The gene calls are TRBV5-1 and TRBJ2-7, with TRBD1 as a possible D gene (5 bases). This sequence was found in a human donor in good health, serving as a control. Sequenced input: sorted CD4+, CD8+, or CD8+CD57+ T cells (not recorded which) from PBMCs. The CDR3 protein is CASSLETTGQGYEQYV. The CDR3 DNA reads TGCGCCAGCAGCTTGGAGACCACTGGACAAGGGTACGAGCAGTACGTC.